The clone carrying this T cell receptor beta chain occurred once. This specimen belongs to a study of T-cell memory formation after mild COVID-19. Germline V CDR1 and CDR2: SEHNR, FQNEAQ (reference sequence). The V and J ends lost 4 bases and 8 bases, in that order; junction bases with no gene match: 5. CDR3 size: 13 residues. TCRdb re-called the 5' RACE reads through MiXCR, storing one row per CDR3 protein. The sample lists hundreds of thousands of distinct CDR3 sequences; approximately 29% were seen once. The receptor comes from an adult woman who had mild COVID-19 (a few samples of this study predate the infection). Cell type and time point are not known. Sequenced input: PBMCs or a T cell subset sorted from them (not recorded which). The rearrangement uses TRBV7-9 and TRBJ2-1; TRBD1 aligns across 7 bases. The CDR3 nucleotides are TGTGCCAGCAGCTACGGAACAGGGGATGAGCAGTTCTTC. Translated, it gives CASSYGTGDEQFF.